The source of this TCR beta chain is a study of metastatic and nonmetastatic thyroid tumors. Study-wide context: Where malignant and benign thyroid patients were concerned, repertoires were compared across blood and tumor or nodule tissue. Study findings and constraints: Reports indicated that malignant thyroid tumors showed significantly higher TCR beta diversity than benign nodules did, in blood and tumor.

The CDR3 runs to 14 residues. Germline assignment: CDR1 SGHAT and CDR2 FQNNGV. The germline V and J ends were trimmed by 0 bases and 0 bases, with 5 bases remaining between them. No treatment of any kind had been given to any patient before thyroid surgery. This clone has a count of ten or more. The antigen remains undetermined. Original processing notes: Variation in CDR3 across clinicopathological groups served as the basis for constructing a distant-metastasis classifier in papillary thyroid cancer. TCRdb re-clonotyped the PCR reads via MiXCR. TCRdb, rather than the study authors, made the V and J calls. The sample contains fewer than 55,000 clones, roughly 16% of which appear only once.

The origin of this receptor is a female donor with papillary thyroid cancer or a benign thyroid nodule (not recorded which). Some clones in this sample may be carry-over from other donors' samples. This rearrangement joins TRBV11-2 to TRBJ1-2; unclear D gene. Specimen: blood. CDR3 region: CASSLELSNYGYTF. DNA of the CDR3: TGTGCCAGCAGCTTAGAGCTTTCTAACTATGGCTACACCTTC. Complete variable domain (other parts from reference TRBV11-2 and TRBJ1-2): EAGVAQSPRYKIIEKRQSVAFWCNPISGHATLYWYQQILGQGPKLLIQFQNNGVVDDSQLPKDRFSAERLKGVDSTLKIQPAKLEDSAVYLCASSLELSNYGYTFGSGTRLTVV.